Listed here are 16 T cell receptor beta chains from one sample, sequenced in a study of early T cells in non-severe SARS-CoV-2 infection. TCRdb fed the 5' RACE reads into MiXCR, producing one record per CDR3 protein. The table has about 92,000 distinct CDR3 sequences, around 15% seen once; the top ten hold roughly 7%. Sequencing input: whole blood. These receptors all stem from an adult who was a healthcare worker with PCR-confirmed SARS-CoV-2 infection or an uninfected control (not recorded which).

V usage is TRBV5-1 and J usage is TRBJ2-7; the match to TRBD1 covers 12 bases. The CDR3 sequence is 15 residues long. Germline CDR1 is SGHRS and CDR2 is YFSETQ. V lost 1 base, J lost 5 bases, and 4 bases stayed unmatched. Here the CDR3 reads CASSLLGQGADEQYF. Here the CDR3 DNA reads TGCGCCAGCAGCTTGCTGGGACAGGGGGCGGACGAGCAGTACTTC.

V usage is TRBV12-3 or TRBV12-4 and J usage is TRBJ2-5, with D perhaps matching TRBD1 (6 bases). The germline V and J ends were trimmed by 6 bases and 7 bases, with 18 bases remaining between them. The CDR3 loop spans 14 amino acids. The CDR3 here is CASSGSGGDGTQYF. CDR3 DNA sequence: TGTGCCAGCAGCGGAAGTGGGGGCGACGGGACCCAGTACTTC.

This sequence joins TRBV29-1 and TRBJ2-7, with D tentatively TRBD1 or TRBD2 (5 bases each). Germline CDR1 is SQVTM and CDR2 is ANQGSEA. Between the trimmed V and J ends, which lost 0 bases and 2 bases, there was a span of 14 bases. This CDR3 has 15 amino acids. The CDR3 nucleotides read TGCAGCGTTGAAGATCAAGGGACGGAAGCCTACGAGCAGTACTTC. Encoded protein: CSVEDQGTEAYEQYF.

The chain uses TRBV4-2 and TRBJ2-1, with 14 bases fitting TRBD2. Germline loops: CDR1 LGHNA, CDR2 YNFKEQ. Trimming took 4 bases from V and 10 from J; bases not matched to a gene: 12. The CDR3 extends over 17 amino acids. CDR3 in DNA: TGTGCCAGCAGCCCCGCTTCCGGGACTAGCGGGAGCGGGGAGCAGTTCTTC. It specifies CASSPASGTSGSGEQFF.

This clonotype turned up a few times. This chain uses TRBV12-3 or TRBV12-4 with TRBJ2-5, with D perhaps TRBD2 (6 bases). This CDR3 has 16 residues. Trimming pared 4 bases from V and 5 bases from J, leaving 20 bases between. CDR3 region: CASSSIPAGLGETQYF. The CDR3 DNA is TGTGCCAGCAGTTCCATTCCAGCGGGCTTGGGGGAGACCCAGTACTTC.

This clonotype was observed many times. J is TRBJ1-5 and V is TRBV5-6; D not resolved. CDR3 length: 16 residues. Germline V gives CDR1 SGHDT, CDR2 YYEEEE. Between the trimmed V and J ends, which lost 2 bases and 2 bases, there was a span of 14 bases. In DNA, the CDR3 is TGTGCCAGCAGCTTTTCTACGGGGAGTGGCAATCAGCCCCAGCATTTT. This encodes CASSFSTGSGNQPQHF.

This CDR3 reads CASSHILDGETQYF. The CDR3 nucleotides read TGTGCCAGCAGCCACATCCTAGATGGAGAGACCCAGTACTTC. The chain carries TRBV7-9 and TRBJ2-5; D gene unclear. The CDR3 length is 14 residues. The germline gives CDR1 SEHNR, CDR2 FQNEAQ (reference sequence). V lost 5 bases and J lost 4, with 14 bases in between.

This clonotype was seen a handful of times. V gene TRBV29-1 combines with J gene TRBJ2-1; 9 nucleotides agree with TRBD1. V trimming: 0 bases; J trimming: 4 bases; junction bases outside the gene matches: 10. CDR3 length equals 17 residues. In germline, CDR1 is SQVTM, CDR2 ANQGSEA. In DNA form, the CDR3 reads TGCAGCGTTGAAGACCCTTATCGACAGGGGGTATACAATGAGCAGTTCTTC. This translates into CSVEDPYRQGVYNEQFF.

This clonotype has at least ten counts. The chain recombines TRBV7-2 with TRBJ1-5, with D maybe TRBD1 (5 bases). Germline CDR1 SGHTA, CDR2 FQGNSA. Trimming removed 5 bases at V and 0 bases at J, with 17 bases between. The CDR3 contains 17 residues. The CDR3 nucleotides read TGTGCCAGCAGCCCCAATATAGGGGCCGGTAGCAATCAGCCCCAGCATTTT. Protein product: CASSPNIGAGSNQPQHF.

The chain recombines TRBV12-5 with TRBJ2-5; no definite D call. The CDR3 is 12 residues long. V gave up 1 base and J gave up 5 bases, with 5 bases separating them. Germline assignment: CDR1 LGHNT and CDR2 FRNRAP. CDR3 sequence (DNA): TGTGCTAGTGGTTTGGAGGAGGAGACCCAGTACTTC. This sequence encodes CASGLEEETQYF. Supplemented by reference TRBV12-5 and TRBJ2-5, the full variable domain reads DARVTQTPRHKVTEMGQEVTMRCQPILGHNTVFWYRQTMMQGLELLAYFRNRAPLDDSGMPKDRFSAEMPDATLATLKIQPSEPRDSAVYFCASGLEEETQYFGPGTRLLVL.

This clonotype was found a few times. The rearrangement links TRBV6-1 to TRBJ2-7, with D possibly matching TRBD1 (5 bases). The V end was cut by 3 bases, the J end by 6 bases, with 9 bases between. CDR3 length: 12 amino acids. Germline V gene data show CDR1 as MNHNS and CDR2 as SASEGT. The CDR3 nucleotides are TGTGCCAGCAGTGAGAGTCAGGGCGAGCAGTACTTC. This translates into CASSESQGEQYF.

This clonotype was picked up a small number of times. This chain joins TRBV4-2 and TRBJ2-7, with D possibly being TRBD1 (5 bases). The CDR3 loop spans 16 amino acids. Germline V gene sequence: CDR1 LGHNA, CDR2 YNFKEQ. Trimming removed 0 bases at V and 3 bases at J, with 15 bases between. The CDR3 is CASSQDTTEPGYEQYF. The CDR3 region has the DNA TGTGCCAGCAGCCAAGATACGACAGAACCAGGCTACGAGCAGTACTTC.

This clonotype has more than one count but fewer than ten. This sequence joins TRBV12-3 or TRBV12-4 and TRBJ2-7; possibly TRBD1 for D (5 bases). The CDR3 contains 13 residues. V lost 6 bases to trimming and J lost 4 bases, with 13 bases between them. CDR3 DNA: TGTGCCAGCAGAAGGGGCCTAGGGTACGAGCAGTACTTC. Translated: CASRRGLGYEQYF.

The chain carries TRBV24-1 and TRBJ2-1, with TRBD1 as a possible D gene (6 bases). This CDR3 comprises 17 residues. The V end lost 4 bases, the J end lost 7 bases, and 22 bases lay between the germline ends. Germline CDR1 reads KGHDR; CDR2 reads SFDVKD. The CDR3 loop is CATSDGATGKIENEQFF. The CDR3 DNA sequence: TGTGCCACCAGTGACGGGGCCACAGGGAAGATTGAGAATGAGCAGTTCTTC.

The CDR3 sequence: CASTQGSSGNTIYF. CDR3 coding DNA: TGTGCCAGCACCCAGGGATCCTCTGGAAACACCATATATTTT. The gene calls are TRBV25-1 and TRBJ1-3; tentative D call: TRBD1 (5 bases). Germline CDR1 MGHDK, CDR2 SYGVNS. V shed 7 bases and J shed 0 bases, with 10 bases lying between them. This CDR3 has 14 amino acids. Supplemented by reference TRBV25-1 and TRBJ1-3, the full variable domain reads EADIYQTPRYLVIGTGKKITLECSQTMGHDKMYWYQQDPGMELHLIHYSYGVNSTEKGDLSSESTVSRIRTEHFPLTLESARPSHTSQYLCASTQGSSGNTIYFGEGSWLTVV.

This clonotype occurred many times. The rearrangement links TRBV6-5 to TRBJ2-7; 7 nucleotides agree with TRBD2. Losses at the gene ends were 2 bases for V and 6 bases for J; bases not matched to a gene: 13. The CDR3 covers 16 residues. CDR1 and CDR2 from the germline V gene are MNHEY and SVGAGI. This chain's CDR3 is CASSYVGSGPPIEQYF. The CDR3 nucleotides read TGTGCCAGCAGTTACGTGGGTAGCGGGCCCCCAATCGAGCAGTACTTC.